The subject of this entry is one T cell receptor beta chain. What it binds is not known. This specimen comes from a study of memory CD4+ T cells and cytomegalovirus serostatus. Study background: Donors were healthy Belgian adults, 9 CMV seropositive and fewer than 30 seronegative.

The germline V gene has CDR1 MNHNY and CDR2 SVGAGI (reference sequence). V dropped 4 bases and J dropped 5; count of bases not matched to a gene: 3. This CDR3 has 15 amino acids. Clones were read by immunoSEQ multiplex PCR, and TCRdb kept only the in-frame ones, dropping some. The data contain 50,000 to 60,000 clones, about three quarters of them singletons. Findings and caveats of the study: CD4+ memory repertoires contained about two fifths of the roughly 160 reported CMV TCRbeta sequences.

The sort gate was single viable CD3+CD4+CD8-CD45RO+ cells for memory CD4+ T cells. The chain carries TRBV6-6 and TRBJ2-3; 13 bases are a match to TRBD2. This TCR came from an adult in good health and CMV-seropositive. The specimen was memory CD4+ T cells from blood. The chain's CDR3 is CASSFGTSGIDTQYF. CDR3 bases: TGTGCCAGCAGTTTCGGGACTAGCGGGATAGATACGCAGTATTTT.